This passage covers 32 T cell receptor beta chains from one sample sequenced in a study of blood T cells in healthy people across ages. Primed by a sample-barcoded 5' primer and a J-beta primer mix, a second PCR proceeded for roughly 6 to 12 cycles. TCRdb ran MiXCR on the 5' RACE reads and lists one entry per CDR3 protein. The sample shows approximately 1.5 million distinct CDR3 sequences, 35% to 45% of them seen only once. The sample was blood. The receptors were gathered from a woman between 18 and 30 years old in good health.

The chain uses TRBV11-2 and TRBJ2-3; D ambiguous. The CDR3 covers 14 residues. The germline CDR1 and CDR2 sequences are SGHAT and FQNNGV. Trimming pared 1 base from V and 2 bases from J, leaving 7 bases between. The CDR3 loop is CASSLVLTTDTQYF. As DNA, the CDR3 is TGTGCCAGCAGCTTAGTATTAACCACAGATACGCAGTATTTT.

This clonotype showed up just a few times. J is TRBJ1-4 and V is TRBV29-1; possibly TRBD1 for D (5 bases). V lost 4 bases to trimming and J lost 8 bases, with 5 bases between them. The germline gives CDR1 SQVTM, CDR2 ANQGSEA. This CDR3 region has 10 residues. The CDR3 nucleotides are TGCAGCGTTGGGGGGGAAAAACTGTTTTTT. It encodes CSVGGEKLFF.

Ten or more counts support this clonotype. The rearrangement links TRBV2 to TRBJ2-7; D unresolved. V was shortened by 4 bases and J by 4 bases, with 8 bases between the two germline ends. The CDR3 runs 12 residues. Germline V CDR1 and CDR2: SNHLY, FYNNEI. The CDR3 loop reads CASSVSGYEQYF. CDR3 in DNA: TGTGCCAGCAGTGTTTCCGGATACGAGCAGTACTTC.

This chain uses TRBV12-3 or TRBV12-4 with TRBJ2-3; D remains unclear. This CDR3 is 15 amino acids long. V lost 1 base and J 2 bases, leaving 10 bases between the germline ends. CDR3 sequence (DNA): TGTGCCAGCAGTTTAGGGGCGGCTGACACAGATACGCAGTATTTT. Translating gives CASSLGAADTDTQYF.

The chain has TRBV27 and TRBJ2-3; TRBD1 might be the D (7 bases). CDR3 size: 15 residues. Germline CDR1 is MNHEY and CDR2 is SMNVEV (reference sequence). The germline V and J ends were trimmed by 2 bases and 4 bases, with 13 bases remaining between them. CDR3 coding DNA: TGTGCCAGCAGTTTAGCGGGACAGCCCCCAGATACGCAGTATTTT. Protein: CASSLAGQPPDTQYF.

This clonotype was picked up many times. The CDR3 bases are TGTGCCAGCAGCTTAAAGACTGGTTCTGGGGCCAACGTCCTGACTTTC. It specifies CASSLKTGSGANVLTF. The rearrangement joins TRBV7-2 to TRBJ2-6, with unresolved D. The V end lost 2 bases, the J end lost 1 base, and 9 bases lay between the germline ends. The CDR3 has 16 residues. In germline, CDR1 is SGHTA, CDR2 FQGNSA.

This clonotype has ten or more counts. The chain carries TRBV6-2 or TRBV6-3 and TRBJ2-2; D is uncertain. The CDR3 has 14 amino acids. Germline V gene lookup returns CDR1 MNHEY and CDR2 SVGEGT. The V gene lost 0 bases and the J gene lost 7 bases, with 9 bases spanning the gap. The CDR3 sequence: CASSYSAFSGELFF. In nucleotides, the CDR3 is TGTGCCAGCAGTTACTCGGCCTTTAGCGGGGAGCTGTTTTTT.

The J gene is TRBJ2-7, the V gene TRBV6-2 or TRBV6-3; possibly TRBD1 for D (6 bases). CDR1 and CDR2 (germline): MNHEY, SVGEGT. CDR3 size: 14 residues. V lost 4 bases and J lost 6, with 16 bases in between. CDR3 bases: TGTGCCAGCAGTTCTCTACAGGGATGGTTCGAGCAGTACTTC. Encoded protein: CASSSLQGWFEQYF.

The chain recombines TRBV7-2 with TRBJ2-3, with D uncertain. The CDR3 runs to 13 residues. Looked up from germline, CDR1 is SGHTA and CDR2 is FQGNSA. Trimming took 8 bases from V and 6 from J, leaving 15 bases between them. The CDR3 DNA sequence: TGTGCCAGCGGTAAGGCGAGCCGGGATACGCAGTATTTT. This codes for CASGKASRDTQYF.

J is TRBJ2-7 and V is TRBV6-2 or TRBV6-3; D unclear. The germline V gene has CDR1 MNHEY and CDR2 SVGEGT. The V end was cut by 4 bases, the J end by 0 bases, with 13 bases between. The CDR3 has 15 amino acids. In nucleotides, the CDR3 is TGTGCCAGCAGTTCCCAGGTTTGGGACTCCTACGAGCAGTACTTC. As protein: CASSSQVWDSYEQYF.

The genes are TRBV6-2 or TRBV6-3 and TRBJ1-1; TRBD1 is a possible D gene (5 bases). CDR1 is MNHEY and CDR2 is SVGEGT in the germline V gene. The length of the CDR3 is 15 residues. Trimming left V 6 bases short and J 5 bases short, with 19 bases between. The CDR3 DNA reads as TGTGCCAGCAGCCCGGACAACCCGGCGTATACTGAAGCTTTCTTT. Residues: CASSPDNPAYTEAFF.

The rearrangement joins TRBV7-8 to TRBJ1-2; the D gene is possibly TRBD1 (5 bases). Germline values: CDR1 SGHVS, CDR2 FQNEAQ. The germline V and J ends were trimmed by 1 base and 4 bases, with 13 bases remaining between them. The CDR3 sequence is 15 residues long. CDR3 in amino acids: CASSLVQARGYGYTF. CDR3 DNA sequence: TGTGCCAGCAGCTTAGTACAGGCGAGAGGCTATGGCTACACCTTC.

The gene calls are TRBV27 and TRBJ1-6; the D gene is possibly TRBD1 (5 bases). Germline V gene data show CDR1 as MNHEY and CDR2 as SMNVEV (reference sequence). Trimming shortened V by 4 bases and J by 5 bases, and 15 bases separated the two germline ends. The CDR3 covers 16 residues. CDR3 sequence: CASSSLLGTNNSPLHF. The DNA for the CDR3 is TGTGCCAGCAGTTCACTCCTCGGGACCAATAATTCACCCCTCCACTTT.

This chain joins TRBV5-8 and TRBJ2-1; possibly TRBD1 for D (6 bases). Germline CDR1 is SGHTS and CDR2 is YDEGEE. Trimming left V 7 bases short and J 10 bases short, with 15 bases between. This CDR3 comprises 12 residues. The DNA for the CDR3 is TGTGCCAGCGGATGGACAGCATACGAGCAGTTCTTC. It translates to CASGWTAYEQFF. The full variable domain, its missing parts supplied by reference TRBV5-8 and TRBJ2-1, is EAGVTQSPTHLIKTRGQQATLRCSPISGHTSVYWYQQALGLGLQFLLWYDEGEERNRGNFPPRFSGRQFPNYSSELNVNALELEDSALYLCASGWTAYEQFFGPGTRLTVL.

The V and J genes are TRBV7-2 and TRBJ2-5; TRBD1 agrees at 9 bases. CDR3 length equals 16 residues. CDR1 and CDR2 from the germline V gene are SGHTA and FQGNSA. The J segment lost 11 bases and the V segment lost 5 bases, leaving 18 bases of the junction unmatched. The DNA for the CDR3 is TGTGCCAGCAGCCTGAGGGGACAGGGAGGCACAAATGAGCAGTACTTC. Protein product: CASSLRGQGGTNEQYF.

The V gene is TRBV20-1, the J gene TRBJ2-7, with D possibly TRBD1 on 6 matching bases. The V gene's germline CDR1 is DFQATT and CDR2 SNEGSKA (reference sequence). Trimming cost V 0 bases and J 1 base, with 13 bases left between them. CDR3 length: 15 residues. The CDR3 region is CSARDQQGLSYEQYF. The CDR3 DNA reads TGCAGTGCTAGAGATCAACAGGGCCTATCCTACGAGCAGTACTTC.

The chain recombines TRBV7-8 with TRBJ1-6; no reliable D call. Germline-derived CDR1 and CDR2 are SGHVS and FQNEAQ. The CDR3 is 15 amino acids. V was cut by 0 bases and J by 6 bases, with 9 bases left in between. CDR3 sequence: CASSLAQGSNSPLHF. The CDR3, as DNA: TGTGCCAGCAGCTTAGCGCAAGGAAGTAATTCACCCCTCCACTTT.

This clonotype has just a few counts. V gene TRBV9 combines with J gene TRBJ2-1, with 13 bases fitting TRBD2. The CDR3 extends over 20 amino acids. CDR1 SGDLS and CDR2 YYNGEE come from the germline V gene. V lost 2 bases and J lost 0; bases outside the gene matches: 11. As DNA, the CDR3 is TGTGCCAGCAGCGTCCCAAGCGGACTAGCGGGAGCGAGCTCCTACAATGAGCAGTTCTTC. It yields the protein CASSVPSGLAGASSYNEQFF.

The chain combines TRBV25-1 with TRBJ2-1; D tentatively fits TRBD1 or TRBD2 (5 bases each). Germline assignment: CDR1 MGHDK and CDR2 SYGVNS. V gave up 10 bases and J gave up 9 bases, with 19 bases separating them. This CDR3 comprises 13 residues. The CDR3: CATSAGTIREQFF. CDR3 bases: TGTGCCACCTCCGCTGGGACCATTCGTGAGCAGTTCTTC.

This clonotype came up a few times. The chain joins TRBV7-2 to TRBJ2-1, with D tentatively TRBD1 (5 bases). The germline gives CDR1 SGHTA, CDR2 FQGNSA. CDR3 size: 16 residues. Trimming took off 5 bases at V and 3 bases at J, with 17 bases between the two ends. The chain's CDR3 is CASSRQGIGYYNEQFF. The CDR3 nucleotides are TGTGCCAGCAGCAGGCAGGGAATAGGATACTACAATGAGCAGTTCTTC.

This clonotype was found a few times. Written as DNA, the CDR3 is TGTGCCACCAGCAGAGGTGGGGGGCGGACAGATACGCAGTATTTT. It specifies CATSRGGGRTDTQYF. The chain links TRBV15 to TRBJ2-3; D could derive from TRBD1 or TRBD2 (6 bases each). Trimming shortened V by 1 base and J by 3 bases, and 11 bases separated the two germline ends. The CDR3 totals 15 residues. The germline V gene encodes CDR1 LNHNV and CDR2 YYDKDF (reference sequence). Using reference TRBV15 and TRBJ2-3 for the parts outside the CDR3, the full variable domain is DAMVIQNPRYQVTQFGKPVTLSCSQTLNHNVMYWYQQKSSQAPKLLFHYYDKDFNNEADTPDNFQSRRPNTSFCFLDIRSPGLGDTAMYLCATSRGGGRTDTQYFGPGTRLTVL.

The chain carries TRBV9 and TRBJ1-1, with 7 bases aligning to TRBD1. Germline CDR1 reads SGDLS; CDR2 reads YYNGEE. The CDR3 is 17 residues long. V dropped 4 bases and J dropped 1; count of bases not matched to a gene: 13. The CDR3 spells CASSPPPGDRENTEAFF. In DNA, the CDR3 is TGTGCCAGCAGCCCCCCGCCCGGCGACAGGGAGAACACTGAAGCTTTCTTT.

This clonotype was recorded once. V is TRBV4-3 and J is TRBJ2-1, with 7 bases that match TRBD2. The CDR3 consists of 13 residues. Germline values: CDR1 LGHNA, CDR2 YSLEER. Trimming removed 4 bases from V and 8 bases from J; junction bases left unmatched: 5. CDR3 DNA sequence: TGCGCCAGCAGCCGGACTAGGTCACATGAGCAGTTCTTC. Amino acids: CASSRTRSHEQFF.

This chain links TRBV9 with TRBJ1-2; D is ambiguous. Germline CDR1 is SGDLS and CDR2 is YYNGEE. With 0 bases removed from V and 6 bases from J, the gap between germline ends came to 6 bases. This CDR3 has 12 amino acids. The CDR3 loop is CASSVEGDGYTF. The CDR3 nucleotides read TGTGCCAGCAGCGTAGAAGGAGATGGCTACACCTTC.

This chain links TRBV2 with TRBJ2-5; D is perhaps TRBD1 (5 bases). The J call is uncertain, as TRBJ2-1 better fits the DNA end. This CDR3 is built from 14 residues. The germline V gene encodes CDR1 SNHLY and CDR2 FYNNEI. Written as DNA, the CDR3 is TGTGCCAGCCGGACAAGAGTAATACAAGAGACCCAGTTCTTC. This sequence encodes CASRTRVIQETQFF.

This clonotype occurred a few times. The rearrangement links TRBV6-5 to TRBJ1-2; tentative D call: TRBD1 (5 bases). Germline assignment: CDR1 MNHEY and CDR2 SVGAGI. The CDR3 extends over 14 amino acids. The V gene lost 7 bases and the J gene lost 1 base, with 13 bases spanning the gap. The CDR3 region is CASTAGTLNYGYTF. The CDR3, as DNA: TGTGCCAGCACCGCAGGGACTCTTAACTATGGCTACACCTTC.

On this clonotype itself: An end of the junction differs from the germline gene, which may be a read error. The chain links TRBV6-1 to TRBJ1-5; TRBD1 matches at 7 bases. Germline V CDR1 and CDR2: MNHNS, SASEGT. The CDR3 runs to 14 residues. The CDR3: CAGREDREIQPQHF. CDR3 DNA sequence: TGTGCCGGCAGGGAAGACAGGGAGATTCAGCCCCAGCATTTT.

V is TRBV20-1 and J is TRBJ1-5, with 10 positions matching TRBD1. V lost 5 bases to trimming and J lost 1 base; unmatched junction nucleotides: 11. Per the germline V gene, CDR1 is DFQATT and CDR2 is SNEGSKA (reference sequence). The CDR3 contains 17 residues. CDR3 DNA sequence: TGCAGTGCTGCCGGGACAGGGGCATCTGGGAGCAATCAGCCCCAGCATTTT. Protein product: CSAAGTGASGSNQPQHF.

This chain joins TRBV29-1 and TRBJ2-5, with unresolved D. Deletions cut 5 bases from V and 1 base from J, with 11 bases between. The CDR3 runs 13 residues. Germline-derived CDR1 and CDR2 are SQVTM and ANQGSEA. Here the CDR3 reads CSVYTGVQETQYF. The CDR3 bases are TGCAGCGTTTATACTGGCGTCCAAGAGACCCAGTACTTC.

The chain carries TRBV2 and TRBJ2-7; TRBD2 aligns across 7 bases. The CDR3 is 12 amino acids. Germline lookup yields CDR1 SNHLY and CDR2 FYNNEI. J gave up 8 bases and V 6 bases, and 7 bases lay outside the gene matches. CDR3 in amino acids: CASRDGGMKQYF. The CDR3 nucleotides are TGTGCCAGCAGGGACGGGGGGATGAAGCAGTACTTC.

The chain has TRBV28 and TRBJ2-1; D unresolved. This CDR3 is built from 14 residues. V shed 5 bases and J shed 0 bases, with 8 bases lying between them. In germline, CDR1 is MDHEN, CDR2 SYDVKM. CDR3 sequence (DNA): TGTGCCAGCAGTGCTCCAAGCTCCTACAATGAGCAGTTCTTC. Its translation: CASSAPSSYNEQFF.

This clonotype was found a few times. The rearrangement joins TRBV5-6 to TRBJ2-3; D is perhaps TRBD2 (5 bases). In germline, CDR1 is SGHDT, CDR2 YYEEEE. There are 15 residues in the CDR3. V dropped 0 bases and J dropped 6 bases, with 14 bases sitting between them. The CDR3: CASSLEREWSDTQYF. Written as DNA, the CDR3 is TGTGCCAGCAGCTTGGAGAGGGAGTGGTCCGATACGCAGTATTTT.